This is a list of T cell receptor beta chains from one sample in a study of shared clonotypes between healthy human individuals. Measured with immunoSEQ multiplex PCR; TCRdb has only the in-frame clones, and not every one. The sample holds approximately 530,000 clones, approximately 94% seen once. The sample was naive CD4+ T cells sorted from blood. All receptors come from a woman aged 25 to 39 in good health. The CDR3 runs from the conserved cysteine through the conserved F or W. Fields, in order: clone size, V gene, D gene, J gene, CDR3 DNA, CDR3 protein. D genes are given only for firm matches. Rows may omit the clone size; those that give it use once, few, many or a size class.

>.|TRBV18|.|TRBJ1-2
TGTGCCAGCTCATCCCTGGACAGCTATGGCTACACCTTC
CASSSLDSYGYTF
>.|TRBV5-1|TRBD2|TRBJ2-3
TGCGCCAGCAGCCTGAGGACTAGCGGGGTCACAGATACGCAGTATTTT
CASSLRTSGVTDTQYF
>.|TRBV6-5|TRBD2|TRBJ2-7
TGTGCCAGCAGGTCGACTAGCGGCTACTCCTACGAGCAGTACTTC
CASRSTSGYSYEQYF
>.|TRBV2|.|TRBJ1-2
TGTGCCAGCAGGCCCGGGAGATCTGGGAACTATGGCTACACCTTC
CASRPGRSGNYGYTF
>.|TRBV4-1|.|TRBJ1-5
TGCGCCAGCAGCCAAGCGAGGTTAGGGCCCCAGCATTTT
CASSQARLGPQHF
>.|TRBV28|.|TRBJ2-7
TGTGCCAGCAGTTTCGAACTTCTTTACGAGCAGTACTTC
CASSFELLYEQYF
>.|TRBV15|.|TRBJ2-7
TGTGCCACCAGCAGAGGGGGGACCCTAGGGGTAGTACACGAGCAGTACTTC
CATSRGGTLGVVHEQYF
>.|TRBV10-3|TRBD2|TRBJ2-5
TGTGCCATCAGCCCCAGTGAACTAGCGGGGCCCGGGGACCAGTACTTC
CAISPSELAGPGDQYF
>.|TRBV7-9|.|TRBJ1-4
TGTGCCAGCAGCGTAACGGTCGGGGCCAATAATGAAAAACTGTTTTTT
CASSVTVGANNEKLFF
>.|TRBV14|.|TRBJ2-7
TGTGCCAGCAGCCCTCTGACGGGCTGGGACTACGAGCAGTACTTC
CASSPLTGWDYEQYF
>.|TRBV2|.|TRBJ2-4
TGTGCCAGCAGTGGACAGGACTCAAACATTCAGTACTTC
CASSGQDSNIQYF
>.|TRBV5-1|TRBD2|TRBJ2-1
TGCGCCAGCAGCTTAGGCGGGAGCTCCTACAATGAGCAGTTCTTC
CASSLGGSSYNEQFF
>few|TRBV6-1|.|TRBJ2-7
TGTGCCAGCAGTGTGCCTACCGGGGCCGGCTACTACGAGCAGTACTTC
CASSVPTGAGYYEQYF
>.|TRBV28|.|TRBJ1-2
TGTGCCAGCAGCCCGACAGTATATGGCTACACCTTC
CASSPTVYGYTF
>.|TRBV19|TRBD2|TRBJ2-3
TGTGCCAGTAGTTCACGGGGGACTAGCGGAAGCACAGATACGCAGTATTTT
CASSSRGTSGSTDTQYF
>.|TRBV11-2|.|TRBJ2-1
TGTGCCAGCAGTCAATCCCGGAGAGAGCAGTTCTTC
CASSQSRREQFF
>.|TRBV7-9|TRBD1|TRBJ2-1
TGTGCCAGCAGCGAGGGACAGGGGGGCTCCTACAATGAGCAGTTCTTC
CASSEGQGGSYNEQFF
>.|TRBV15|.|TRBJ1-5
TGTGCCACCAGCCCTCGGGCCTATAGCAATCAGCCCCAGCATTTT
CATSPRAYSNQPQHF
>.|TRBV11-3|.|TRBJ1-2
TGTGCCAGCAGCTTAGATCGGGGCTACACCTTC
CASSLDRGYTF
>.|TRBV29-1|.|TRBJ2-7
TGCAGCGTTGTCACGGGAGTCGGGTACGAGCAGTACTTC
CSVVTGVGYEQYF
>.|TRBV5-1|TRBD1|TRBJ2-2
TGCGCCAGCAGCTTGGTGGGACAGGTCCAACATGGCACCGGGGAGCTGTTTTTT
CASSLVGQVQHGTGELFF
>.|TRBV10-3|TRBD1|TRBJ1-3
TGTGCCATCAGTGGACAGGGGAGTGGAAACACCATATATTTT
CAISGQGSGNTIYF
>.|TRBV10-2|TRBD1|TRBJ2-7
TGCGCCAGCAGTGAATGGGGACAGGGGTCCTACGAGCAGTACTTC
CASSEWGQGSYEQYF
>once|TRBV6-1|.|TRBJ1-1
TGTGCCAGCAGTGAAGCGGGAGGGGGAACTGAAGCTTTCTTT
CASSEAGGGTEAFF
>few|TRBV2|.|TRBJ1-5
TGTGCCAGCAGCACAAGTAGCAATCAGCCCCAGCATTTT
CASSTSSNQPQHF
>.|TRBV7-3|.|TRBJ2-1
TGTGCCAGCAGCCCTCAACCCAACAATGAGCAGTTCTTC
CASSPQPNNEQFF